Sequencing of this T cell receptor (beta chain) was carried out in a study of human T cells and chemical hapten exposure. A single record per CDR3 protein comes from TCRdb applying MiXCR to the RACE reads. The sample comprises 95,000 to 100,000 distinct CDR3 sequences, around 12% of which are singletons, and roughly 2.1% rests with the top ten. As to time point: patch test 1, 2 weeks after DPC sensitization. Treatment indicated: therapeutic diphenylcyclopropenone sensitization with weekly scalp DPC. This clonotype was found many times. The sample was whole blood, taken in connection with sensitization to the hapten diphenylcyclopropenone (DPC). The sequence came from a woman aged 40 to 49 with alopecia areata. Some clones in this sample may be carry-over from other donors' samples.

CDR3: CASSPLASINQPQHF. In DNA, the CDR3 is TGTGCCAGCTCACCCCTTGCTAGCATTAATCAGCCCCAGCATTTT. The rearrangement uses TRBV18 and TRBJ1-5, with D unclear. The germline V gene has CDR1 KGHSH and CDR2 LQKENI. CDR3 length: 15 residues. Trimming cost V 3 bases and J 4 bases, with 13 bases left between them.